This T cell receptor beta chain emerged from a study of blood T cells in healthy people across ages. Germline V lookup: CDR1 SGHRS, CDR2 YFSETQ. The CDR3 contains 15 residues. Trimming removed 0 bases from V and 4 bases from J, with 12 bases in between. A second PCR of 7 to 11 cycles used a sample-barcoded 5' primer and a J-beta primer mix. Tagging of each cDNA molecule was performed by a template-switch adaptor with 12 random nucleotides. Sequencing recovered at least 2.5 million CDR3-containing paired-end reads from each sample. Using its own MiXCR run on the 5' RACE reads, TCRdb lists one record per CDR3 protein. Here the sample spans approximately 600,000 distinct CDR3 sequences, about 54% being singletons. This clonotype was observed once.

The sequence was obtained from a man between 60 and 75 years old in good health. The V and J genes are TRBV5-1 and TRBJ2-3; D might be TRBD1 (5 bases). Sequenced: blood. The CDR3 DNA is TGCGCCAGCAGCTTGGGGCAGGGAATATCAGATACGCAGTATTTT. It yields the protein CASSLGQGISDTQYF.